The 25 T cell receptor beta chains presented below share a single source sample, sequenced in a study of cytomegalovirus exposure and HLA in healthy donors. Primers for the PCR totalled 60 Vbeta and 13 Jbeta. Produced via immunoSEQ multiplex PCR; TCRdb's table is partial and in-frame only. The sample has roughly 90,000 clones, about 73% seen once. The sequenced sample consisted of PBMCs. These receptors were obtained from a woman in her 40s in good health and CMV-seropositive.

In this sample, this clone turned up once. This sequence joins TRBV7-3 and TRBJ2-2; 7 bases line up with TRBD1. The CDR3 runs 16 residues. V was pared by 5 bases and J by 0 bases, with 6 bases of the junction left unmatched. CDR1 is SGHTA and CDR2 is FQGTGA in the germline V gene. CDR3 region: CASSPTGAANTGELFF. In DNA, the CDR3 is TGTGCCAGCAGCCCCACAGGGGCCGCGAACACCGGGGAGCTGTTTTTT.

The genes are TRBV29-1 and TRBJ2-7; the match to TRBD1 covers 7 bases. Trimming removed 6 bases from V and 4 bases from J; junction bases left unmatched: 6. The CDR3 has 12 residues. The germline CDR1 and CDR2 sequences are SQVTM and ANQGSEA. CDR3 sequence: CSVQGTVYEQYF. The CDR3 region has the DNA TGCAGCGTACAAGGGACAGTTTACGAGCAGTACTTC.

The CDR3 DNA reads as TGTGCCAGCAGCTTAACTCCCCCGACTAGCGGGAGACACATTCAGTACTTC. Protein product: CASSLTPPTSGRHIQYF. The V and J genes are TRBV7-2 and TRBJ2-4, with 12 positions matching TRBD2. The CDR3 is 17 residues long. Germline V lookup: CDR1 SGHTA, CDR2 FQGNSA. Germline trimming cut 2 bases from V and 8 bases from J; bases unmatched to any gene: 10. Combining the CDR3 with reference TRBV7-2 and TRBJ2-4 gives the whole variable domain GAGVSQSPSNKVTEKGKDVELRCDPISGHTALYWYRQSLGQGLEFLIYFQGNSAPDKSGLPSDRFSAERTGGSVSTLTIQRTQQEDSAVYLCASSLTPPTSGRHIQYFGAGTRLSVL.

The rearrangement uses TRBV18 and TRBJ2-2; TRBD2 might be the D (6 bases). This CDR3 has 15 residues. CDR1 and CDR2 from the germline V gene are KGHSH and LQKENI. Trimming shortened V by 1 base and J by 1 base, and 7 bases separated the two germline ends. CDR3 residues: CASSPRRGNTGELFF. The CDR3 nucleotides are TGTGCCAGCTCACCACGGCGGGGGAACACCGGGGAGCTGTTTTTT.

CDR3 protein: CATRGTALGEETQYF. CDR3 sequence (DNA): TGTGCCACCCGGGGGACAGCCCTCGGAGAAGAGACCCAGTACTTC. The chain carries TRBV6-1 and TRBJ2-5; D perhaps matches TRBD1 (7 bases). Germline CDR1 and CDR2: MNHNS and SASEGT. V was clipped by 10 bases and J by 3 bases, with 21 bases between them. This CDR3 spans 15 amino acids.

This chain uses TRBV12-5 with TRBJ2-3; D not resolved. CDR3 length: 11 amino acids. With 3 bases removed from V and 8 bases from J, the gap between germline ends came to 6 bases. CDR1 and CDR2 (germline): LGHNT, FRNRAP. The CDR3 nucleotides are TGTGCTAGTGGTTTAGAGGCTACGCAGTATTTT. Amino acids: CASGLEATQYF.

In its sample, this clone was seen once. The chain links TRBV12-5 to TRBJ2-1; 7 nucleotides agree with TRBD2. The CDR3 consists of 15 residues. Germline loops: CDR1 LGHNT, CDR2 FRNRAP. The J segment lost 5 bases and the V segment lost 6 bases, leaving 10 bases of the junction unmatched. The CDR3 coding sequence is TGTGCTAGTGGACTGTCGAGGGAGGGGAACAATGAGCAGTTCTTC. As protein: CASGLSREGNNEQFF. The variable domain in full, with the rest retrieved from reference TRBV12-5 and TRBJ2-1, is DARVTQTPRHKVTEMGQEVTMRCQPILGHNTVFWYRQTMMQGLELLAYFRNRAPLDDSGMPKDRFSAEMPDATLATLKIQPSEPRDSAVYFCASGLSREGNNEQFFGPGTRLTVL.

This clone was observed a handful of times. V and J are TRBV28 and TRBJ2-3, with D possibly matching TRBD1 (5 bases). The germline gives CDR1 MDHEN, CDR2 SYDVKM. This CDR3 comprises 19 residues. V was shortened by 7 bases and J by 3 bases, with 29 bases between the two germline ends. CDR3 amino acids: CASTQRPRGPGFRTDTQYF. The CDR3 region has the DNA TGTGCCAGCACCCAAAGGCCTAGGGGCCCCGGGTTCAGGACAGATACGCAGTATTTT.

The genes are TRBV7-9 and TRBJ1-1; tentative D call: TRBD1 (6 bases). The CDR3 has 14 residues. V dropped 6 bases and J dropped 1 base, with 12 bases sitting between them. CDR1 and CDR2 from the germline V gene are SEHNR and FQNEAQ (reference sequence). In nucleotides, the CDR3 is TGTGCCAGCAGGTACAGGGAAGGGAACACTGAAGCTTTCTTT. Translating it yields CASRYREGNTEAFF. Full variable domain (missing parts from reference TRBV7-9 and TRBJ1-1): DTGVSQNPRHKITKRGQNVTFRCDPISEHNRLYWYRQTLGQGPEFLTYFQNEAQLEKSRLLSDRFSAERPKGSFSTLEIQRTEQGDSAMYLCASRYREGNTEAFFGQGTRLTVV.

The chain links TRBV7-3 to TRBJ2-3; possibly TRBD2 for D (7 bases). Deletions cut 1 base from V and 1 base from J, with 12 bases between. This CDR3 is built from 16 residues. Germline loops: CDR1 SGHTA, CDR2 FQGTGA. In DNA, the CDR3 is TGTGCCAGCAGCTTAAAGTCGGGGGGCGGCACAGATACGCAGTATTTT. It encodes CASSLKSGGGTDTQYF.

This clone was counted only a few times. The CDR3 here is CASSLARRQGGTEAFF. CDR3 DNA sequence: TGTGCCAGCAGCTTGGCCAGGCGCCAGGGCGGCACTGAAGCTTTCTTT. The rearrangement links TRBV5-6 to TRBJ1-1; maybe TRBD1 (5 bases). Germline CDR1 SGHDT, CDR2 YYEEEE. CDR3 length: 16 amino acids. The V end lost 0 bases, the J end lost 4 bases, and 16 bases lay between the germline ends.

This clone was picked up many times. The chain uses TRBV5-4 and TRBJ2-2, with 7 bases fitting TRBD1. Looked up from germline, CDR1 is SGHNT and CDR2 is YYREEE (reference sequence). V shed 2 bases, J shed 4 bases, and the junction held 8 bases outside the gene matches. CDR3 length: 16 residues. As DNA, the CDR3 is TGTGCCAGCAGCTTTGGAGTAAGGGGGCGCACCGGGGAGCTGTTTTTT. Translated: CASSFGVRGRTGELFF.

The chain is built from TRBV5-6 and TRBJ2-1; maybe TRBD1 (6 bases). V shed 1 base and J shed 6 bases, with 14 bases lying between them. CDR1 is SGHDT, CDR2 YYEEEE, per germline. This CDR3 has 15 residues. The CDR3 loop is CASSLISQGSNEQFF. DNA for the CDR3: TGTGCCAGCAGCTTGATTTCACAGGGATCCAATGAGCAGTTCTTC.

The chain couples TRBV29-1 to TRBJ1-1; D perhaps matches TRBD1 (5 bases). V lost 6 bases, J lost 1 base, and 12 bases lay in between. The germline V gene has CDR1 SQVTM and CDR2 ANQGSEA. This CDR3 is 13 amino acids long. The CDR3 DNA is TGCAGCGTGCTGGACACATCGAACACTGAAGCTTTCTTT. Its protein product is CSVLDTSNTEAFF.

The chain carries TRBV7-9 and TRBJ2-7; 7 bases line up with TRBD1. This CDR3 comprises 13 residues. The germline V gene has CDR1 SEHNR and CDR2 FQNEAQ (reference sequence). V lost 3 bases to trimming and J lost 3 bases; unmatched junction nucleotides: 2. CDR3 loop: CASSLPGGYEQYF. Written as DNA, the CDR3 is TGTGCCAGCAGCTTGCCAGGGGGCTACGAGCAGTACTTC.

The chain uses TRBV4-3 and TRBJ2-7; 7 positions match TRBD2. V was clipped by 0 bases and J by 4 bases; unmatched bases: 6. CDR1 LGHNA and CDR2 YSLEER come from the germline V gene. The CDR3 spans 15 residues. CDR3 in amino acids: CASSQEGRGGYEQYF. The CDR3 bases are TGCGCCAGCAGCCAAGAGGGGAGGGGCGGGTACGAGCAGTACTTC.

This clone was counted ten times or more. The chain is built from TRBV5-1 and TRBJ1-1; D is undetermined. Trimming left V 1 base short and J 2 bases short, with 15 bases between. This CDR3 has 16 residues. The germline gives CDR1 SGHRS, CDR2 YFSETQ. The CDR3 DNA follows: TGCGCCAGCAGCTTGTTACGCAACGGGGTTAACACTGAAGCTTTCTTT. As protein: CASSLLRNGVNTEAFF.

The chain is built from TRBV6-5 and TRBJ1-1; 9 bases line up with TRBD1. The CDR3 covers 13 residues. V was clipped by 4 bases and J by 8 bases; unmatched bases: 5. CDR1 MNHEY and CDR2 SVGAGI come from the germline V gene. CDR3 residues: CASSSYRGQEAFF. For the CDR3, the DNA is TGTGCCAGCAGTTCTTACAGGGGGCAGGAAGCTTTCTTT.

In DNA form, the CDR3 reads TGTGCCAGCAGCCAAGTACAGGGAAACTACGAGCAGTACTTC. Translation: CASSQVQGNYEQYF. This chain uses TRBV4-2 with TRBJ2-7; tentative D call: TRBD1 (6 bases). The CDR3 loop spans 14 amino acids. Germline V gene lookup returns CDR1 LGHNA and CDR2 YNFKEQ. Deletions cut 1 base from V and 3 bases from J, with 10 bases between.

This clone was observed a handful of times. DNA for the CDR3: TGTGCCAGCAGTGAATTGGGACAGAGTGTTGAAAAACTGTTTTTT. It codes for CASSELGQSVEKLFF. The chain recombines TRBV25-1 with TRBJ1-4, with TRBD1 matching 7 bases. The V and J ends lost 1 base and 7 bases, in that order; junction bases with no gene match: 6. CDR3 length equals 15 residues. In germline, CDR1 is MGHDK, CDR2 SYGVNS.

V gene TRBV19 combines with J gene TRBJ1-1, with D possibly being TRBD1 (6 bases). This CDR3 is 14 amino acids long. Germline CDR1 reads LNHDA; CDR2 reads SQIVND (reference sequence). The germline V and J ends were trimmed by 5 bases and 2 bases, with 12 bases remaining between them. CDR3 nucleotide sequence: TGTGCCAGTAGTCGCGGACAGTACAACACTGAAGCTTTCTTT. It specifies CASSRGQYNTEAFF.

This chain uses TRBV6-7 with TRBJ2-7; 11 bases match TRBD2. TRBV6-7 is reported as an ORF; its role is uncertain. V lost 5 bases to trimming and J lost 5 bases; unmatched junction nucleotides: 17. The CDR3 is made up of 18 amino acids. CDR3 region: CASSKPGLADCAIDEQYF. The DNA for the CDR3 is TGTGCCAGCAGTAAACCGGGACTAGCGGATTGTGCTATCGACGAGCAGTACTTC.

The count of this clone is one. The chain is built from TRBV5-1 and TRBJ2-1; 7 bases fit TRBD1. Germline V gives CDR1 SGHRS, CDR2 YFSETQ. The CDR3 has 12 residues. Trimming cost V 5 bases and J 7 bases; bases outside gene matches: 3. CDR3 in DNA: TGCGCCAGCAGGAAACAGGGGAATGAGCAGTTCTTC. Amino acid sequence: CASRKQGNEQFF.

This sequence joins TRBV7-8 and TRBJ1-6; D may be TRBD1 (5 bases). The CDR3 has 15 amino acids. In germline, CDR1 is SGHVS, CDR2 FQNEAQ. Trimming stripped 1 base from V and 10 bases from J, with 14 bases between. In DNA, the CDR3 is TGTGCCAGCAGCTTAGATGCGGGGCTAGACTCACCCCTCCACTTT. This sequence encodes CASSLDAGLDSPLHF.

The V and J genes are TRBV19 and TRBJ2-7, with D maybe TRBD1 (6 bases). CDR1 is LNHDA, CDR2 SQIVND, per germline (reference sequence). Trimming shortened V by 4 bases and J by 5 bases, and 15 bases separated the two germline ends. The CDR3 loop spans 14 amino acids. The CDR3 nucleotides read TGTGCCAGTAGTACCCAGACAGGTCGCCACGAGCAGTACTTC. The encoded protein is CASSTQTGRHEQYF.